The TCR beta chain under discussion was sequenced for a study of graft-versus-host responses after intestinal transplantation. General observations from the study: The recipient marrow held GvH clones, and some of them showed up first in ileum or blood.

As for this clone: Its antigen remains unidentified.

Sequencing was performed with immunoSEQ multiplex PCR; in TCRdb, only in-frame clones are kept and a portion is missing. The sample carries about 51,000 clones, about 90% recorded once. Per germline, CDR1 MNHNY and CDR2 SVGAGI (reference sequence). The CDR3 sequence is 15 residues long. V lost 4 bases to trimming and J lost 5 bases; unmatched junction nucleotides: 7. The receptor was isolated from a human donor who was the organ donor for an intestinal transplant. This sample comprised unstimulated CD4+ T cells sorted from spleen or lymph node cells, obtained before transplant. This chain joins TRBV6-6 and TRBJ2-5; TRBD1 aligns across 10 bases. The CDR3 DNA follows: TGTGCCAGCAGTTGGGACAGGGGAGGATGGGAGACCCAGTACTTC. Residues: CASSWDRGGWETQYF.